This TCR beta chain was sequenced during a study of metastatic and nonmetastatic thyroid tumors. V shed 3 bases and J shed 0 bases, with 16 bases lying between them. Per the germline V gene, CDR1 is SGDLS and CDR2 is YYNGEE. The CDR3 is 18 residues long. Thyroid surgery was performed in patients who had received no treatment beforehand. MiXCR reprocessed the PCR reads for TCRdb. The sample has 36,000 or so clones, 30% to 40% seen once; the top ten hold about 16%. The source material was tumor tissue. This chain joins TRBV9 and TRBJ2-6; D assignment may be TRBD1 or TRBD2 (5 bases each). This TCR derives from a female donor with papillary thyroid cancer or a benign thyroid nodule (not recorded which). Some clones in this sample may be carry-over from other donors' samples. The CDR3 coding sequence is TGTGCCAGCAGCGGGGGGTACGGACTTAGCTCTGGGGCCAACGTCCTGACTTTC. This encodes CASSGGYGLSSGANVLTF.